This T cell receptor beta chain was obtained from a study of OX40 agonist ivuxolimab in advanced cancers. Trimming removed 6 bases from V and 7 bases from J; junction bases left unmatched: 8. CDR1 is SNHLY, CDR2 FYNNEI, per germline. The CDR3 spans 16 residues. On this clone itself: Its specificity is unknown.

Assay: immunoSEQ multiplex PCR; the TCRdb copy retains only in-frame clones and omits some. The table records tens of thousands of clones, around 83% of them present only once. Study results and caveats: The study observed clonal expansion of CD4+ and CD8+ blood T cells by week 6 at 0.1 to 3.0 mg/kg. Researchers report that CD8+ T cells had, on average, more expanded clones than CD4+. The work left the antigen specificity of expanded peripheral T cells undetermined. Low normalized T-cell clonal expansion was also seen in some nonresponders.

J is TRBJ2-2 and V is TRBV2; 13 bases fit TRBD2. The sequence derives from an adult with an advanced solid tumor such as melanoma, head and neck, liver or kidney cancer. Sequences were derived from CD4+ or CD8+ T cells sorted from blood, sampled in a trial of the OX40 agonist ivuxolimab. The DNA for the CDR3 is TGTGCCAGCAGGCCCGGGACTAGCGGGGTGGACGGGGAGCTGTTTTTT. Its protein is CASRPGTSGVDGELFF.